This TCR beta chain was profiled in a study of control samples from healthy donors and cancer patients. The protocol was immunoSEQ multiplex PCR, while the TCRdb copy is restricted to in-frame clones and leaves out a portion. The data show 110,000 or so clones, about 80% seen once. The sequencing sample was made of blood. This TCR was sampled from a man aged 18-30 years in good health.

CDR3 sequence (DNA): TGTGCCAGCAGCTTAGAAGGGTTGGCAGGGGGAGGAACAGATACGCAGTATTTT. The encoded protein is CASSLEGLAGGGTDTQYF. The chain couples TRBV11-2 to TRBJ2-3; D is perhaps TRBD1 (7 bases). The CDR3 length is 18 residues. Germline assignment: CDR1 SGHAT and CDR2 FQNNGV. The germline V and J ends were trimmed by 0 bases and 3 bases, with 19 bases remaining between them. Full variable domain (missing parts from reference TRBV11-2 and TRBJ2-3): EAGVAQSPRYKIIEKRQSVAFWCNPISGHATLYWYQQILGQGPKLLIQFQNNGVVDDSQLPKDRFSAERLKGVDSTLKIQPAKLEDSAVYLCASSLEGLAGGGTDTQYFGPGTRLTVL.